This TCR beta chain was documented in a study of regulatory T cells. Whole-study findings and limits: Regulatory T cells from CD3G-deficient patients were less diverse than autologous conventional CD4+ cells and control regulatory cells.

To note about this clone: The antigen is not known.

Amplification used 52 TRBV primers and 13 TRBJ primers. TCRdb's copy holds only in-frame clones and misses some; the assay was immunoSEQ multiplex PCR. Found here are 5,500 to 6,500 clones, approximately 92% of them singletons; the top ten hold less than 2%. CDR1 is SQVTM and CDR2 is ANQGSEA in the germline V gene. The CDR3 extends over 14 amino acids. V lost 5 bases to trimming and J lost 5 bases; unmatched junction nucleotides: 7. The source is a person aged 18 to 29 with CD3G deficiency. The sample was CD4+ Tregs sorted from blood. The V gene is TRBV29-1, the J gene TRBJ2-1; 9 positions agree with TRBD2. The CDR3 nucleotides read TGCAGCGTTTCTCAGCGGGGGGCTCACAATGAGCAGTTCTTC. Amino acid sequence: CSVSQRGAHNEQFF.